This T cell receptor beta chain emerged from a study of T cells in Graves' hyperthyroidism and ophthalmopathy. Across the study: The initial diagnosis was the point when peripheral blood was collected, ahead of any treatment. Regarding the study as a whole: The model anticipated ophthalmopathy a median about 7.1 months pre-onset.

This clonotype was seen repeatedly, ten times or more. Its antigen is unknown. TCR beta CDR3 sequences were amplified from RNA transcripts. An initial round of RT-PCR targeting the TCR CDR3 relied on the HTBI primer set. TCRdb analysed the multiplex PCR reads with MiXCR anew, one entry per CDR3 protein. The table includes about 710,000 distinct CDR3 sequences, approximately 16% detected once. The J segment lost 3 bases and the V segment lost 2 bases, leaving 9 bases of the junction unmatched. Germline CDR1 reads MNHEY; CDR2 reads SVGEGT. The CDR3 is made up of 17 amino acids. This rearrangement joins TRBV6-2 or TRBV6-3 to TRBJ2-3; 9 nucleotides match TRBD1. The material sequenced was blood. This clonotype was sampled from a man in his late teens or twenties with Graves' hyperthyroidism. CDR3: CASSYLTGQGWTDTQYF. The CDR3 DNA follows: TGTGCCAGCAGTTACCTCACAGGACAGGGGTGGACAGATACGCAGTATTTT.